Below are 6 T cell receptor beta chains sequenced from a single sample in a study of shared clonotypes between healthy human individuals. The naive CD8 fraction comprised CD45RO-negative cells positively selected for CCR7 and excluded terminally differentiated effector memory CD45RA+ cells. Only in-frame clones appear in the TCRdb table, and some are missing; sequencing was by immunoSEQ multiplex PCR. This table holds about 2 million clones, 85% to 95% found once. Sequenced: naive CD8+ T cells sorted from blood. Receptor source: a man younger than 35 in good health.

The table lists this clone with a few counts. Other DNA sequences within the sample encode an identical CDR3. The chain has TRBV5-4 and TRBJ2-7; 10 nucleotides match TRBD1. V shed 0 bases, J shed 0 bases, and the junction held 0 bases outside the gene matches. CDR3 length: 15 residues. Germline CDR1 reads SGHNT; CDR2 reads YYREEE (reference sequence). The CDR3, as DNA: TGTGCCAGCAGCTTGGGACAGGGGGCCTCCTACGAGCAGTACTTC. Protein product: CASSLGQGASYEQYF.

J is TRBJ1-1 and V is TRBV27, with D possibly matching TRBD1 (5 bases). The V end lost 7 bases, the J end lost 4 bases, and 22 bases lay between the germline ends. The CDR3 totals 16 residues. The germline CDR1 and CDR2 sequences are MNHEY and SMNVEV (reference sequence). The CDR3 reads CASNPSGGEATTEAFF. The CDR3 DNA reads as TGTGCCAGCAACCCTTCCGGGGGGGAGGCCACCACTGAAGCTTTCTTT.

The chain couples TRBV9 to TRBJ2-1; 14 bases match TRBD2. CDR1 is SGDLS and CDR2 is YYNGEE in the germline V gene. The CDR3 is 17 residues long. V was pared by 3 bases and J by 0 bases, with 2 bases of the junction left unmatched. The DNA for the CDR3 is TGTGCCAGCAGCGGACTAGCGGGAGGGAGCTCCTACAATGAGCAGTTCTTC. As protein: CASSGLAGGSSYNEQFF.

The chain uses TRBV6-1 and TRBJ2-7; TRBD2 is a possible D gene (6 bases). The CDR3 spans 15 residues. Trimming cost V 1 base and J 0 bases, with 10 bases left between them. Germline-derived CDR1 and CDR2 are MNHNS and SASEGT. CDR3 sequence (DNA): TGTGCCAGCAGTGAAGGGGGCGGGACCTCCTACGAGCAGTACTTC. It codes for CASSEGGGTSYEQYF.

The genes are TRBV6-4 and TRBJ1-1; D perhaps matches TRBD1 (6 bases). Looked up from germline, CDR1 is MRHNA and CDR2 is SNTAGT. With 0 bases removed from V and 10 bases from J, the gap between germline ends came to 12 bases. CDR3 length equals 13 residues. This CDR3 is CASSDSTGSRAFF. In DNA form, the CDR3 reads TGTGCCAGCAGTGACTCTACAGGGTCGCGAGCTTTCTTT.

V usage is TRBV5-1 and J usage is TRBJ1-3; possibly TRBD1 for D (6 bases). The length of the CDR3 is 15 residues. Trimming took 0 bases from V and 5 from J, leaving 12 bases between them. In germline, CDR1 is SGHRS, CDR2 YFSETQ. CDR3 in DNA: TGCGCCAGCAGCTTGGAATCAGGGGCAAGAAACACCATATATTTT. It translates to CASSLESGARNTIYF.